This is a list of T cell receptor beta chains from one sample in a study of CD8 T cell repertoires and HIV-1 epitope variants. Sequencing was performed with immunoSEQ multiplex PCR; in TCRdb, only in-frame clones are kept and a portion is missing. The sample carries 6,000 to 8,000 clones, approximately 60% recorded once. The antigens these receptors bind are not known. The sample comprised cultured CD8+ T cells derived from PBMCs. The receptors here all came from a male donor with HIV. The CDR3 runs from the conserved cysteine through the conserved F or W. D genes are given only for firm matches.

d_gene: TRBD1
j_gene: TRBJ1-1
v_gene: TRBV13
CDR3aa: CASSLGTGLTEAFF

d_gene: -
j_gene: TRBJ1-1
v_gene: TRBV19
CDR3aa: CASTPRQLSEAFF

d_gene: TRBD2
j_gene: TRBJ2-1
v_gene: TRBV19
CDR3aa: CASSIDRTSESFGYNEQFF

d_gene: -
j_gene: TRBJ1-2
v_gene: TRBV28
CDR3aa: CASSFPAGDNYGYTF

d_gene: TRBD2
j_gene: TRBJ2-7
v_gene: TRBV5-6
CDR3aa: CASSLPSGGSVFYEQYF

d_gene: TRBD2
j_gene: TRBJ2-3
v_gene: TRBV6-4
CDR3aa: CASSEAGGTDTQYF

d_gene: -
j_gene: TRBJ1-2
v_gene: TRBV6-6
CDR3aa: CASSYSVETAYGYTF

d_gene: -
j_gene: TRBJ1-1
v_gene: TRBV6-5
CDR3aa: CASRPQGNTEAFF

d_gene: -
j_gene: TRBJ2-2
v_gene: TRBV7-3
CDR3aa: CASSSDRNTGELFF

d_gene: -
j_gene: TRBJ1-2
v_gene: TRBV7-6
CDR3aa: CASSPRGPYGYTF

d_gene: -
j_gene: TRBJ1-6
v_gene: TRBV28
CDR3aa: CASSLVGGDNSPLHF

d_gene: -
j_gene: TRBJ1-1
v_gene: TRBV11-2
CDR3aa: CASSLGYGNTEAFF

d_gene: -
j_gene: TRBJ1-2
v_gene: TRBV2
CDR3aa: CASSEGVGPNYGYTF

d_gene: -
j_gene: TRBJ2-3
v_gene: TRBV19
CDR3aa: CASSHGITDTQYF

d_gene: -
j_gene: TRBJ1-2
v_gene: TRBV25-1
CDR3aa: CASRLTGGGGYTF

d_gene: -
j_gene: TRBJ1-4
v_gene: TRBV6-5
CDR3aa: CASADGTNEKLFF

d_gene: -
j_gene: TRBJ2-1
v_gene: TRBV7-9
CDR3aa: CASRSGLDGEQFF

d_gene: -
j_gene: TRBJ1-1
v_gene: TRBV27
CDR3aa: CASSLGVANTEAFF

d_gene: TRBD1
j_gene: TRBJ2-7
v_gene: TRBV7-9
CDR3aa: CASSLVPDRGYEQYF

d_gene: TRBD2
j_gene: TRBJ2-7
v_gene: TRBV29-1
CDR3aa: CSATSGRAREQYF

d_gene: TRBD2
j_gene: TRBJ2-3
v_gene: TRBV6-4
CDR3aa: CASSDGTSGTDTQYF

d_gene: -
j_gene: TRBJ2-3
v_gene: TRBV5-1
CDR3aa: CASSSYVQSDTQYF

d_gene: TRBD1
j_gene: TRBJ1-2
v_gene: TRBV29-1
CDR3aa: CSVEWQGANYGYTF

d_gene: TRBD2
j_gene: TRBJ2-1
v_gene: TRBV28
CDR3aa: CSSTQREQYNEQFF

d_gene: -
j_gene: TRBJ2-1
v_gene: TRBV28
CDR3aa: CASREGSSGLYEQFF

d_gene: TRBD1
j_gene: TRBJ2-3
v_gene: TRBV9
CDR3aa: CASSVAGGAGTDTQYF

d_gene: -
j_gene: TRBJ2-7
v_gene: TRBV14
CDR3aa: CASSQVVSYEQYF

d_gene: TRBD1
j_gene: TRBJ2-4
v_gene: TRBV7-9
CDR3aa: CASSSDREWHIQYF

d_gene: -
j_gene: TRBJ2-1
v_gene: TRBV6-6
CDR3aa: CASSDAGPLDEQFF

d_gene: -
j_gene: TRBJ2-3
v_gene: TRBV7-9
CDR3aa: CASSLPRAETDTQYF

d_gene: -
j_gene: TRBJ1-2
v_gene: TRBV4-3
CDR3aa: CASSQDGTMYGYTF

d_gene: -
j_gene: TRBJ1-1
v_gene: TRBV6-5
CDR3aa: CASSYGGTEAFF

d_gene: -
j_gene: TRBJ2-1
v_gene: TRBV4-1
CDR3aa: CASSHYEDREQFF

d_gene: -
j_gene: TRBJ2-7
v_gene: TRBV5-6
CDR3aa: CASSFAPWGTSYEQYF

d_gene: TRBD1
j_gene: TRBJ2-1
v_gene: TRBV11-3
CDR3aa: CASSSDRDEQFF

d_gene: TRBD1
j_gene: TRBJ2-7
v_gene: TRBV4-2
CDR3aa: CASSQTGVNEQYF

d_gene: -
j_gene: TRBJ2-7
v_gene: TRBV2
CDR3aa: CASSGRGTLYEQYF

d_gene: TRBD1
j_gene: TRBJ2-5
v_gene: TRBV30
CDR3aa: CAWSHDITGGETQYF

d_gene: TRBD1
j_gene: TRBJ2-2
v_gene: TRBV7-9
CDR3aa: CASSLFSWGAGGFGELFF

d_gene: -
j_gene: TRBJ1-1
v_gene: TRBV11-2
CDR3aa: CASSMDLNTEAFF

d_gene: -
j_gene: TRBJ2-1
v_gene: TRBV5-1
CDR3aa: CASSLGPARSEVNEQFF

d_gene: -
j_gene: -
v_gene: TRBV5-6
CDR3aa: CASSLGSSYEQYF

d_gene: TRBD1
j_gene: TRBJ2-7
v_gene: TRBV10-1
CDR3aa: CASSAQGVNEQYF

d_gene: TRBD1
j_gene: TRBJ2-2
v_gene: TRBV6-1
CDR3aa: CASSDSGQGLWELFF

d_gene: -
j_gene: TRBJ2-2
v_gene: TRBV6-6
CDR3aa: CASNPTHPNTGELFF

d_gene: -
j_gene: TRBJ1-1
v_gene: TRBV28
CDR3aa: CASSSAGANTEAFF

d_gene: TRBD1
j_gene: TRBJ2-7
v_gene: TRBV5-1
CDR3aa: CASSLESKGANRGNYEQYF

d_gene: -
j_gene: TRBJ1-2
v_gene: TRBV28
CDR3aa: CASSLSLQGIYGYTF

d_gene: -
j_gene: TRBJ2-2
v_gene: TRBV28
CDR3aa: CASSLREDRSYTGELFF

d_gene: TRBD2
j_gene: TRBJ2-3
v_gene: TRBV7-3
CDR3aa: CASVTSGVDTQYF

d_gene: -
j_gene: TRBJ2-2
v_gene: TRBV28
CDR3aa: CASSFPGTFANTGELFF

d_gene: -
j_gene: TRBJ2-2
v_gene: TRBV5-6
CDR3aa: CASSFEPWEATGELFF

d_gene: -
j_gene: TRBJ1-1
v_gene: TRBV28
CDR3aa: CASSSGPPRHSNTEAFF